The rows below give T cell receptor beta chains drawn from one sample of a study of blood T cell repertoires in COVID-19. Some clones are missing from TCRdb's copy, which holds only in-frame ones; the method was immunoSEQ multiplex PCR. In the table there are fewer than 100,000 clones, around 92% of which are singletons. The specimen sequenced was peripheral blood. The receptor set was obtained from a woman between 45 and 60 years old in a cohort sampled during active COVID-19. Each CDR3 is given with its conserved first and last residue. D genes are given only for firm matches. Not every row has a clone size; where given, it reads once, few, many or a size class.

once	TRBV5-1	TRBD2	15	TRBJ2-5	TGCGCCAGCAGCTTTAGCGGGGGACTGGATAGGACCCAGTACTTC	CASSFSGGLDRTQYF
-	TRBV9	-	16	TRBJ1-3	TGTGCCAGCAGCTGGGGGGGAGGACAGTATGGAAACACCATATATTTT	CASSWGGGQYGNTIYF
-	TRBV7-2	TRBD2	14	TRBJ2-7	TGTGCCAGCAGCTTTGCGGGAGGCCACTACGAGCAGTACTTC	CASSFAGGHYEQYF
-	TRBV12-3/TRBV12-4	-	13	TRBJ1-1	TGTGCCAGCAGCCCAACAGGGCTGGCTGAAGCTTTCTTT	CASSPTGLAEAFF
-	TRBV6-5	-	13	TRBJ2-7	TGTGCCAGCGTGCTGGGAGGCTCCTACGAGCAGTACTTC	CASVLGGSYEQYF
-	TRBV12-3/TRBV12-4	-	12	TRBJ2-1	TGTGCCAGCAGTTACGGTTATGGTGAGCAGTTCTTC	CASSYGYGEQFF
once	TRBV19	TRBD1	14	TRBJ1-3	TGTGCCAGTTCACAGGGGCACTCTGGAAACACCATATATTTT	CASSQGHSGNTIYF
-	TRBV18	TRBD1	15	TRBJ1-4	TGTGCCAGCTCACCGGCGACAGGGGCGGTGGGAAAACTGTTTTTT	CASSPATGAVGKLFF
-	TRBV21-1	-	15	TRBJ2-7	TGTGCCAGCAGCAACTATCGGCACAGGGCCTACGAGCAGTACTTC	CASSNYRHRAYEQYF
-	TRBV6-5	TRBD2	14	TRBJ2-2	TGTGCCAGCAGGGGACTAGCGGGAGGCGGGGAGCTGTTTTTT	CASRGLAGGGELFF
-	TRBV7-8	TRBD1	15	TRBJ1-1	TGTGCCAGCAGCCCGGGGACAGTCACTTACTCTGAAGCTTTCTTT	CASSPGTVTYSEAFF
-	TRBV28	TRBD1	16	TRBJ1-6	TGTGCCAGCAGACACAGGGGGCGAACGATAAATTCACCCCTCCACTTT	CASRHRGRTINSPLHF
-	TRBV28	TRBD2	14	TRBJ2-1	TGTGCCAGCAGTTTTAAGACTAGCGGGGTTAAGCAGTTCTTC	CASSFKTSGVKQFF